The 21 T cell receptor beta chains presented below share a single source sample, sequenced in a study of response to subunit inactivated influenza vaccine. TCRdb redid the calling of the RT-PCR reads with MiXCR, one entry per CDR3 protein. Of approximately 530,000 distinct CDR3 sequences listed, under 15% are singletons. Sequenced here: PBMCs from blood, sampled more than 35 days after vaccination. The receptors were gathered from a man over 45 who received an inactivated influenza vaccine.

The V and J genes are TRBV7-8 and TRBJ2-2; 7 bases are a match to TRBD1. This CDR3 contains 15 residues. Trimming at V came to 3 bases and at J to 4 bases, leaving 5 bases not matched to a gene. Per the germline V gene, CDR1 is SGHVS and CDR2 is FQNEAQ. The CDR3 DNA follows: TGTGCCAGCAGCTTTCCGAGACAGGGCACCGGGGAGCTGTTTTTT. Its protein product is CASSFPRQGTGELFF.

The V and J genes are TRBV24-1 and TRBJ2-1; D unclear. CDR1 is KGHDR and CDR2 is SFDVKD in the germline V gene. The length of the CDR3 is 13 residues. Trimming cost V 4 bases and J 4 bases, with 7 bases left between them. The CDR3 region is CATSDPLYNEQFF. The CDR3 DNA follows: TGTGCCACCAGTGACCCCTTATACAATGAGCAGTTCTTC.

This clonotype was found a few times. This chain joins TRBV4-3 and TRBJ2-3, with a possible D match to TRBD1 (5 bases). This CDR3 has 17 residues. The V end lost 0 bases, the J end lost 2 bases, and 15 bases lay between the germline ends. Germline V CDR1 and CDR2: LGHNA, YSLEER. The CDR3 region has the DNA TGCGCCAGCAGCCAAGAGTACAGGCGATTAGACACAGATACGCAGTATTTT. Translating gives CASSQEYRRLDTDTQYF.

The rearrangement uses TRBV25-1 and TRBJ1-3; possible D gene TRBD1, 6 bases. This CDR3 region has 13 residues. Germline CDR1 MGHDK, CDR2 SYGVNS. Trimming pared 8 bases from V and 4 bases from J, leaving 12 bases between. This CDR3 reads CASRGTRGNTIYF. The CDR3 coding sequence is TGTGCCAGCCGAGGGACACGCGGAAACACCATATATTTT.

This chain links TRBV28 with TRBJ1-6; 7 nucleotides match TRBD1. Germline loops: CDR1 MDHEN, CDR2 SYDVKM. The trim removed 8 bases at V and 0 bases at J, leaving 4 bases unmatched. The CDR3 totals 15 residues. The CDR3 nucleotides read TGTGCCAGCGACAGGACAGGCTCCTATAATTCACCCCTCCACTTT. This translates into CASDRTGSYNSPLHF.

This clonotype was seen a few times. The chain recombines TRBV20-1 with TRBJ2-1, with TRBD2 matching over 9 bases. V trimming: 2 bases; J trimming: 2 bases; junction bases outside the gene matches: 7. This CDR3 has 16 residues. Germline CDR1 DFQATT, CDR2 SNEGSKA (reference sequence). Written as DNA, the CDR3 is TGCAGTGCTAGAAAGGCCGGGACTAGCCCCTACAATGAGCAGTTCTTC. It translates to CSARKAGTSPYNEQFF.

This clonotype was counted between two and nine times. This chain links TRBV4-3 with TRBJ1-3; D is uncertain. Trimming removed 2 bases from V and 0 bases from J, with 8 bases in between. CDR1 is LGHNA and CDR2 is YSLEER in the germline V gene. This CDR3 region has 15 residues. This chain's CDR3 is CASSQNGNSGNTIYF. CDR3 DNA: TGCGCCAGCAGCCAAAACGGGAACTCTGGAAACACCATATATTTT.

The chain combines TRBV4-3 with TRBJ1-1; possibly TRBD1 for D (5 bases). Trimming removed 0 bases from V and 8 bases from J, with 13 bases in between. CDR1 is LGHNA, CDR2 YSLEER, per germline. This CDR3 contains 14 residues. The CDR3 DNA follows: TGCGCCAGCAGCCAAGATCTCTCGGGGCAGGAAGCTTTCTTT. Its protein product is CASSQDLSGQEAFF.

This clonotype was found many times. The chain links TRBV10-3 to TRBJ2-2; 15 nucleotides line up with TRBD2. V lost 4 bases and J lost 7; bases outside the gene matches: 7. Per the germline V gene, CDR1 is ENHRY and CDR2 is SYGVKD. The CDR3 is 17 amino acids. The CDR3 region has the DNA TGTGCCATCAGTGTCGGACTAGCGGGAGGGCCTGGCGGGGAGCTGTTTTTT. It codes for CAISVGLAGGPGGELFF.

This clonotype was seen many times. The chain has TRBV5-1 and TRBJ1-4, with 11 bases matching TRBD1. V lost 1 base and J lost 8; bases outside the gene matches: 4. The CDR3 sequence is 15 residues long. The V gene's germline CDR1 is SGHRS and CDR2 YFSETQ. The CDR3 DNA is TGCGCCAGCAGCTTGACCGGGACAGGGGGGGAAAAACTGTTTTTT. Amino acids: CASSLTGTGGEKLFF.

The rearrangement links TRBV7-9 to TRBJ2-7; no definite D call. The V end lost 5 bases, the J end lost 6 bases, and 17 bases lay between the germline ends. There are 14 residues in the CDR3. Germline V gene data show CDR1 as SEHNR and CDR2 as FQNEAQ (reference sequence). CDR3 region: CASSLEVRLGEQYF. The DNA for the CDR3 is TGTGCCAGCAGCCTAGAGGTGAGACTCGGCGAGCAGTACTTC.

This clonotype was counted ten times or more. The CDR3 nucleotides are TGTGCCAGCAGTTTCTCAACCTATGAGCAGTTCTTC. This gives the protein CASSFSTYEQFF. The rearrangement uses TRBV12-3 or TRBV12-4 and TRBJ2-1; no reliable D call. The CDR3 has 12 residues. Trimming removed 3 bases from V and 8 bases from J, with 8 bases in between.

This clonotype was observed a few times. The rearrangement joins TRBV28 to TRBJ2-7; D is uncertain. Germline-derived CDR1 and CDR2 are MDHEN and SYDVKM. The CDR3 is 13 amino acids. V lost 6 bases, J lost 5 bases, and 14 bases lay in between. CDR3 nucleotides: TGTGCCAGCAGCATAGTCCCTGGGAACGAGCAGTACTTC. Residues: CASSIVPGNEQYF.

This clonotype has more than one count but fewer than ten. The chain employs TRBV15 and TRBJ1-2; the D gene is possibly TRBD1 (5 bases). The V gene lost 3 bases and the J gene lost 3 bases, with 14 bases spanning the gap. The CDR3 is 15 residues long. CDR1 is LNHNV, CDR2 YYDKDF, per germline (reference sequence). Written as DNA, the CDR3 is TGTGCCACCAGCAGCAACGCCAGGGCATACTATGGCTACACCTTC. Translating gives CATSSNARAYYGYTF.

The chain links TRBV7-2 to TRBJ2-2; TRBD1 agrees at 9 bases. V dropped 5 bases and J dropped 5; count of bases not matched to a gene: 6. This CDR3 contains 15 residues. Germline loops: CDR1 SGHTA, CDR2 FQGNSA. The DNA of the CDR3 is TGTGCCAGCAGCCAGGGACAGGGTGGAACCGGGGAGCTGTTTTTT. Translated: CASSQGQGGTGELFF.

This clonotype has only a few counts. The V call is TRBV20-1, the J call TRBJ2-1, with 9 bases aligning to TRBD2. V dropped 1 base and J dropped 6; count of bases not matched to a gene: 7. The CDR3 contains 15 residues. Germline V gives CDR1 DFQATT, CDR2 SNEGSKA (reference sequence). The CDR3 loop reads CSARVIAGVGNEQFF. In nucleotides, the CDR3 is TGCAGTGCTAGAGTTATAGCGGGGGTGGGCAATGAGCAGTTCTTC.

Details on this clonotype: A read error may produce the germline difference seen at one junction end. The chain recombines TRBV27 with TRBJ2-5, with D unresolved. CDR3 size: 15 residues. Germline-derived CDR1 and CDR2 are MNHEY and SMNVEV (reference sequence). DNA for the CDR3: TGTGCCAGCAGTCTATCCGGGCCCGCTCCAGAGACCCAGTACTTC. Amino acid sequence: CASSLSGPAPETQYF.

This clonotype has a handful of counts. The CDR3 region has the DNA TGCGCCAGCAGCATAGGACAGGGACGGGGCTACACCTTC. It encodes CASSIGQGRGYTF. The chain is built from TRBV5-1 and TRBJ1-2; 8 nucleotides align to TRBD1. J gave up 8 bases and V 4 bases, and 7 bases lay outside the gene matches. Germline V gene data show CDR1 as SGHRS and CDR2 as YFSETQ. This CDR3 spans 13 amino acids.

This clonotype was counted ten times or more. The V call is TRBV29-1, the J call TRBJ2-7; no reliable D call. This CDR3 region has 12 residues. V was pared by 3 bases and J by 0 bases, with 6 bases between. Germline CDR1 reads SQVTM; CDR2 reads ANQGSEA. CDR3 residues: CSVEDDSYEQYF. As DNA, the CDR3 is TGCAGCGTTGAGGACGACTCCTACGAGCAGTACTTC.

The genes are TRBV29-1 and TRBJ2-1, with no clear D. Looked up from germline, CDR1 is SQVTM and CDR2 is ANQGSEA. The CDR3 covers 10 residues. Deletions cut 2 bases from V and 9 bases from J, with 5 bases between. CDR3 region: CSVETGEQFF. The CDR3 DNA reads as TGCAGCGTTGAAACGGGTGAGCAGTTCTTC.

This clonotype came up many times. The rearrangement joins TRBV5-1 to TRBJ1-3, with 10 bases matching TRBD1. This CDR3 comprises 16 residues. Germline assignment: CDR1 SGHRS and CDR2 YFSETQ. J gave up 4 bases and V 2 bases, and 6 bases lay outside the gene matches. CDR3 in amino acids: CASSLTGTGVGNTIYF. In DNA form, the CDR3 reads TGCGCCAGCAGCTTAACCGGGACAGGGGTCGGAAACACCATATATTTT.